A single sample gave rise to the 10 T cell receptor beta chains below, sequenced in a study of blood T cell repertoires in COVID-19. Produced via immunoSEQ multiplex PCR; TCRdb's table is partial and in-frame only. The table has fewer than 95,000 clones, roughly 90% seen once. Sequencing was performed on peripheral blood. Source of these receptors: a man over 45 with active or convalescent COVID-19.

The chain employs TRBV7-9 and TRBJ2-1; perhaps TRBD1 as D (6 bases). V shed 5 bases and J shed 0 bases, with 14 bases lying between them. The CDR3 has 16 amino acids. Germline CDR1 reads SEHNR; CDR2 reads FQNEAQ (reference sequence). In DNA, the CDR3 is TGTGCCAGCAGCACATTCAGGGGCAGCTCCTACAATGAGCAGTTCTTC. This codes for CASSTFRGSSYNEQFF. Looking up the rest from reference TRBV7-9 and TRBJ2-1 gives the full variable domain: DTGVSQNPRHKITKRGQNVTFRCDPISEHNRLYWYRQTLGQGPEFLTYFQNEAQLEKSRLLSDRFSAERPKGSFSTLEIQRTEQGDSAMYLCASSTFRGSSYNEQFFGPGTRLTVL.

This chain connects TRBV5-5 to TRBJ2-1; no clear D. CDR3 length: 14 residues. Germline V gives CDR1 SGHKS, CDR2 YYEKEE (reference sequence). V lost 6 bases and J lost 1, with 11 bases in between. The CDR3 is CASTLMLSYNEQFF. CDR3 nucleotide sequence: TGTGCCAGCACCCTTATGTTATCCTACAATGAGCAGTTCTTC.

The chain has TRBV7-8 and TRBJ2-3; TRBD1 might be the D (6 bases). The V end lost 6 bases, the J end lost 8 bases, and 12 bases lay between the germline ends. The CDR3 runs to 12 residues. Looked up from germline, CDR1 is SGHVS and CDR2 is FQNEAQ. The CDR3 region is CASRHRDGTQYF. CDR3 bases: TGTGCCAGCAGGCACAGGGACGGTACGCAGTATTTT. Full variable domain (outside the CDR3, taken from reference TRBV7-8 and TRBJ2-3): GAGVSQSPRYKVAKRGQDVALRCDPISGHVSLFWYQQALGQGPEFLTYFQNEAQLDKSGLPSDRFFAERPEGSVSTLKIQRTQQEDSAVYLCASRHRDGTQYFGPGTRLTVL.

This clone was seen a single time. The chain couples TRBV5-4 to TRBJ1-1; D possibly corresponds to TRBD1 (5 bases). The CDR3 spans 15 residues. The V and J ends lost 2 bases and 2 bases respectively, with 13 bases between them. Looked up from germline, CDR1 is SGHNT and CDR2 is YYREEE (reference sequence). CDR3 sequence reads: CASSLIDRDNTEAFF. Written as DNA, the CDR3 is TGTGCCAGCAGCTTAATTGACAGAGATAACACTGAAGCTTTCTTT. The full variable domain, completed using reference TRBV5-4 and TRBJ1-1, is ETGVTQSPTHLIKTRGQQVTLRCSSQSGHNTVSWYQQALGQGPQFIFQYYREEENGRGNFPPRFSGLQFPNYSSELNVNALELDDSALYLCASSLIDRDNTEAFFGQGTRLTVV.

CDR3 amino acids: CASSHPLVGGNTIYF. The CDR3 DNA reads TGTGCCAGCAGCCACCCTCTCGTTGGCGGAAACACCATATATTTT. The genes are TRBV9 and TRBJ1-3; D is unclear. Trimming pared 4 bases from V and 4 bases from J, leaving 15 bases between. The CDR3 has 15 amino acids. From germline, CDR1 is SGDLS and CDR2 YYNGEE.

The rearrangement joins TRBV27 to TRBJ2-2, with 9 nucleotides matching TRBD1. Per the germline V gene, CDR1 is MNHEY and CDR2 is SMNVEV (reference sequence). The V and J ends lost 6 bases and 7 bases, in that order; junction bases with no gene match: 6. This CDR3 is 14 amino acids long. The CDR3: CASRYTGGHGELFF. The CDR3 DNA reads TGTGCCAGCAGGTATACAGGGGGCCACGGGGAGCTGTTTTTT.

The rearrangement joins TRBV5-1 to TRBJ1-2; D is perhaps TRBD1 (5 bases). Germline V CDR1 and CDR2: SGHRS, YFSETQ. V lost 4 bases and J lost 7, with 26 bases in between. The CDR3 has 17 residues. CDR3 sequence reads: CASSQATDSTPRGGYTF. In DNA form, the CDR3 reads TGCGCCAGCAGCCAAGCGACCGACAGCACCCCTAGGGGTGGCTACACCTTC.

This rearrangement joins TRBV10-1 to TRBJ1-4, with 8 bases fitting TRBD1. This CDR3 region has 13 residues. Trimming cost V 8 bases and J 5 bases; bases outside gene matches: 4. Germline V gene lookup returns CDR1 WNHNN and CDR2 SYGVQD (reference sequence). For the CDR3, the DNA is TGCGCCAGCGGGACAGGTGACAATGAAAAACTGTTTTTT. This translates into CASGTGDNEKLFF.

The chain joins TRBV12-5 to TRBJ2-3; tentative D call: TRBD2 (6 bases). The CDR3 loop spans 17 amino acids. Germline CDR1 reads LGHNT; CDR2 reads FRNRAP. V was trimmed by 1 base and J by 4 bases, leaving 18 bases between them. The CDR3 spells CASGLGGSSVIPDTQYF. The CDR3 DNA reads TGTGCTAGTGGTTTGGGTGGTTCTAGCGTTATTCCAGATACGCAGTATTTT.

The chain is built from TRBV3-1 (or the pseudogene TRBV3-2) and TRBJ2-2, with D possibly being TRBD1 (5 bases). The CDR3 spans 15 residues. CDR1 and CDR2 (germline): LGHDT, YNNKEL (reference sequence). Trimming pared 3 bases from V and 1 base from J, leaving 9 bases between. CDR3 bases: TGTGCCAGCAGCCAGGTCCAGGGGAACACCGGGGAGCTGTTTTTT. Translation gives CASSQVQGNTGELFF.